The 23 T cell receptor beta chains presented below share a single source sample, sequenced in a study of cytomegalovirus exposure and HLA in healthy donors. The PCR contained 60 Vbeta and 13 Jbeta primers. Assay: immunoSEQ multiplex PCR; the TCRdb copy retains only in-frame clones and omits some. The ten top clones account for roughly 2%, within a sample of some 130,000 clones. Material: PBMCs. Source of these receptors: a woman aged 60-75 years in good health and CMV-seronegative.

CDR3 loop: CASSVDSRNTEAFF. The CDR3 DNA reads TGTGCCAGCAGCGTAGATAGTCGCAACACTGAAGCTTTCTTT. The chain couples TRBV9 to TRBJ1-1; D gene ambiguous. Germline values: CDR1 SGDLS, CDR2 YYNGEE. This CDR3 region has 14 residues. V dropped 0 bases and J dropped 2 bases, with 8 bases sitting between them.

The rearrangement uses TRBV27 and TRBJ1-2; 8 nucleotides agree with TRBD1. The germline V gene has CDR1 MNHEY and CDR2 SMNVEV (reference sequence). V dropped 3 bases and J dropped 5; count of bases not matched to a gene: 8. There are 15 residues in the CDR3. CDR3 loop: CASSLGTGTGYGYTF. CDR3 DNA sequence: TGTGCCAGCAGTTTGGGGACCGGGACAGGATATGGCTACACCTTC.

This CDR3 reads CASSRAGTGGYEQYF. The DNA of the CDR3 is TGTGCCAGCAGCAGAGCCGGGACAGGGGGCTACGAGCAGTACTTC. This chain uses TRBV6-5 with TRBJ2-7; the match to TRBD1 covers 11 bases. Losses at the gene ends were 6 bases for V and 3 bases for J; bases not matched to a gene: 7. Looked up from germline, CDR1 is MNHEY and CDR2 is SVGAGI. CDR3 size: 15 residues.

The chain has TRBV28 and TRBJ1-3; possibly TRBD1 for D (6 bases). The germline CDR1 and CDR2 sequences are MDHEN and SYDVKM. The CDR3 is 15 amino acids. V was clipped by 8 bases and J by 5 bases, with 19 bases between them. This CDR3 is CASCNSDSRRNTIYF. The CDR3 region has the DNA TGTGCCAGCTGCAACTCGGACAGCAGGAGAAACACCATATATTTT.

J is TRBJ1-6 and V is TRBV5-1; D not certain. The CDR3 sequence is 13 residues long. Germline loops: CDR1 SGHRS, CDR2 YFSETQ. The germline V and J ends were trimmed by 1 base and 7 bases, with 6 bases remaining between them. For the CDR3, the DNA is TGCGCCAGCAGCTTGCTATGGAATTCACCCCTCCACTTT. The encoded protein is CASSLLWNSPLHF.

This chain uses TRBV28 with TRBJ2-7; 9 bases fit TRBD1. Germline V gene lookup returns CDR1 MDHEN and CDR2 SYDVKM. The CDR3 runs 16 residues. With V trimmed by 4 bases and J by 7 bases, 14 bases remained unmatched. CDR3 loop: CASSSNRGLPLREQYF. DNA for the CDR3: TGTGCCAGCAGTTCTAACAGGGGGCTCCCCTTGAGGGAGCAGTACTTC.

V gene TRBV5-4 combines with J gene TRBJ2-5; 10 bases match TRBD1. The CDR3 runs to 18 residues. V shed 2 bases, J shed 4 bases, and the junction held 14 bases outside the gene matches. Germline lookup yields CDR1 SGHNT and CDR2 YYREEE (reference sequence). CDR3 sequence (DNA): TGTGCCAGCAGCTTCGCCCCCCTGACAGGGGGCGGAGGAGAGACCCAGTACTTC. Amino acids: CASSFAPLTGGGGETQYF.

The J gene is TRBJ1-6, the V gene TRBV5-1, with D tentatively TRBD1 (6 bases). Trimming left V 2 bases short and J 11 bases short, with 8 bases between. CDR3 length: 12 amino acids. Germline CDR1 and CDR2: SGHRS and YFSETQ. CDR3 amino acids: CASSFAGAPLHF. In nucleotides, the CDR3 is TGCGCCAGCAGCTTTGCAGGGGCACCCCTCCACTTT.

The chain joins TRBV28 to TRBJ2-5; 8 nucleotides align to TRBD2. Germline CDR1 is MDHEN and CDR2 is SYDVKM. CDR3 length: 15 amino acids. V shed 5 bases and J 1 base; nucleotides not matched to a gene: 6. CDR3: CASSPGGSGQETQYF. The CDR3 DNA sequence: TGTGCCAGCAGTCCGGGGGGGTCCGGCCAAGAGACCCAGTACTTC.

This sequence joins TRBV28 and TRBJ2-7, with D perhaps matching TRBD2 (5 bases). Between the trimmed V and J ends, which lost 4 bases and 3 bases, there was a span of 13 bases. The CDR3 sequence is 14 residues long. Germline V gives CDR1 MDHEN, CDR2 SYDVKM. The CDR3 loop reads CASSSGESYYEQYF. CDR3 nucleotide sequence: TGTGCCAGCAGTTCCGGGGAATCCTACTACGAGCAGTACTTC.

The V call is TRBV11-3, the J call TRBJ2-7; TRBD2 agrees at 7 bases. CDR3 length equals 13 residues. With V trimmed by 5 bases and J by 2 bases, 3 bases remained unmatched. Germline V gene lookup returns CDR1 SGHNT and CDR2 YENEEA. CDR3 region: CASSPGGTYEQYF. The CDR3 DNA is TGTGCCAGCAGCCCGGGGGGAACCTACGAGCAGTACTTC.

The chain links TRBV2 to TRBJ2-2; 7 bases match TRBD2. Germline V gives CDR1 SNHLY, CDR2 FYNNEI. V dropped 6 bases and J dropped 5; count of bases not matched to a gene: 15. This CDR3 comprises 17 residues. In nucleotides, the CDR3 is TGTGCCAGCAGATCCCGAGTCCCGGGACTAAGGACCGGGGAGCTGTTTTTT. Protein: CASRSRVPGLRTGELFF.

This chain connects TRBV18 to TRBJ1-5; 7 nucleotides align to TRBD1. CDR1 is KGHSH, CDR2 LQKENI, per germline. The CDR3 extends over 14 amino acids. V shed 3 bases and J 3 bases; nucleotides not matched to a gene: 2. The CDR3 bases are TGTGCCAGCTCACCCGACAGGGACAATCAGCCCCAGCATTTT. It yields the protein CASSPDRDNQPQHF.

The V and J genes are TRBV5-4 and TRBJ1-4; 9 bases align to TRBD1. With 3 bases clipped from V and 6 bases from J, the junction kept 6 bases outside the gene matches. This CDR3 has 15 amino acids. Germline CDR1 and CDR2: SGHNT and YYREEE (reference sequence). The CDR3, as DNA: TGTGCCAGCAGCTCCTCGGGACAGGGTGATGAAAAACTGTTTTTT. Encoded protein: CASSSSGQGDEKLFF.

The CDR3 nucleotides read TGTGCCAGCAGTTCAGGGACAGAACACCTTAACACCGGGGAGCTGTTTTTT. As protein: CASSSGTEHLNTGELFF. The chain recombines TRBV27 with TRBJ2-2, with 7 positions matching TRBD1. The J segment lost 2 bases and the V segment lost 4 bases, leaving 10 bases of the junction unmatched. The CDR3 spans 17 residues. The germline CDR1 and CDR2 sequences are MNHEY and SMNVEV (reference sequence).

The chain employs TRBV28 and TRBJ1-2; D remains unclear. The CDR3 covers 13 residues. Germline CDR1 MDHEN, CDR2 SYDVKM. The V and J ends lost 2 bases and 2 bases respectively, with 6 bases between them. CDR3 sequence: CASSLIQNYGYTF. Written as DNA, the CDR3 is TGTGCCAGCAGTTTAATACAGAACTATGGCTACACCTTC.

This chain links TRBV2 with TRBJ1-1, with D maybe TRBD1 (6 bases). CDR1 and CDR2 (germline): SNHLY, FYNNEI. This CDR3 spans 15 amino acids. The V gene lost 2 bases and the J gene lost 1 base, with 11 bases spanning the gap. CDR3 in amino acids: CASSEPGHTNTEAFF. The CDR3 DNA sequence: TGTGCCAGCAGTGAACCGGGACACACGAACACTGAAGCTTTCTTT.

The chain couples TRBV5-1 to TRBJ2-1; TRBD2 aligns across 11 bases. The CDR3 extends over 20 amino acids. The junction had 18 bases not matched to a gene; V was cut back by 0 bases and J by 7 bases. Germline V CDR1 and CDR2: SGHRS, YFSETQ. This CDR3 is CASSLVLTGTSGGPGNEQFF. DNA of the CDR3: TGCGCCAGCAGCTTGGTCCTGACCGGGACTAGCGGCGGTCCTGGGAATGAGCAGTTCTTC.

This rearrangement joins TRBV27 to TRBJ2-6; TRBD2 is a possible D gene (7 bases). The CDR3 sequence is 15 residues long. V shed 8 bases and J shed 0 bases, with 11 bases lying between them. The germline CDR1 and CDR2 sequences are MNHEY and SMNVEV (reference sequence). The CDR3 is CASQGGGSGANVLTF. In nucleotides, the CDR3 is TGTGCCAGCCAGGGAGGGGGCTCTGGGGCCAACGTCCTGACTTTC.

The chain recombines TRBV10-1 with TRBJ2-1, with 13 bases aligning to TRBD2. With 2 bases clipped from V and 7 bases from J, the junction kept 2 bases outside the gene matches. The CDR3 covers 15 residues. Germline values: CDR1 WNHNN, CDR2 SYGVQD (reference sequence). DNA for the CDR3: TGCGCCAGCAGTGAGAGGGGACTAGCGGGAAATGAGCAGTTCTTC. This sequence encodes CASSERGLAGNEQFF.

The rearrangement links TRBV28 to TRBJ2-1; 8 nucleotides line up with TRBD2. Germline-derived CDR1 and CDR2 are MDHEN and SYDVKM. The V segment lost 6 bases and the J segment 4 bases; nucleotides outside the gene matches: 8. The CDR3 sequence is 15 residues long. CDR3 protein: CASSPGRANYNEQFF. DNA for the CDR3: TGTGCCAGCAGCCCCGGGAGGGCCAATTACAATGAGCAGTTCTTC.

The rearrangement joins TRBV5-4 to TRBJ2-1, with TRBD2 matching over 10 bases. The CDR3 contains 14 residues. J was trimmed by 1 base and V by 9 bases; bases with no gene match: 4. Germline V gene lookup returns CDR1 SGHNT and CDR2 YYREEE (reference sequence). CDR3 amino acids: CATQREGSYNEQFF. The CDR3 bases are TGTGCCACCCAGCGGGAGGGATCCTACAATGAGCAGTTCTTC.

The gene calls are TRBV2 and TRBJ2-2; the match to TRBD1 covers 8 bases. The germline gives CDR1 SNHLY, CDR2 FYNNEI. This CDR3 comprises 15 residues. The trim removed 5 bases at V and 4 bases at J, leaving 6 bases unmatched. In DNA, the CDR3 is TGTGCCAGCAGTCGCAGGACAGGGAGCACCGGGGAGCTGTTTTTT. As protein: CASSRRTGSTGELFF.